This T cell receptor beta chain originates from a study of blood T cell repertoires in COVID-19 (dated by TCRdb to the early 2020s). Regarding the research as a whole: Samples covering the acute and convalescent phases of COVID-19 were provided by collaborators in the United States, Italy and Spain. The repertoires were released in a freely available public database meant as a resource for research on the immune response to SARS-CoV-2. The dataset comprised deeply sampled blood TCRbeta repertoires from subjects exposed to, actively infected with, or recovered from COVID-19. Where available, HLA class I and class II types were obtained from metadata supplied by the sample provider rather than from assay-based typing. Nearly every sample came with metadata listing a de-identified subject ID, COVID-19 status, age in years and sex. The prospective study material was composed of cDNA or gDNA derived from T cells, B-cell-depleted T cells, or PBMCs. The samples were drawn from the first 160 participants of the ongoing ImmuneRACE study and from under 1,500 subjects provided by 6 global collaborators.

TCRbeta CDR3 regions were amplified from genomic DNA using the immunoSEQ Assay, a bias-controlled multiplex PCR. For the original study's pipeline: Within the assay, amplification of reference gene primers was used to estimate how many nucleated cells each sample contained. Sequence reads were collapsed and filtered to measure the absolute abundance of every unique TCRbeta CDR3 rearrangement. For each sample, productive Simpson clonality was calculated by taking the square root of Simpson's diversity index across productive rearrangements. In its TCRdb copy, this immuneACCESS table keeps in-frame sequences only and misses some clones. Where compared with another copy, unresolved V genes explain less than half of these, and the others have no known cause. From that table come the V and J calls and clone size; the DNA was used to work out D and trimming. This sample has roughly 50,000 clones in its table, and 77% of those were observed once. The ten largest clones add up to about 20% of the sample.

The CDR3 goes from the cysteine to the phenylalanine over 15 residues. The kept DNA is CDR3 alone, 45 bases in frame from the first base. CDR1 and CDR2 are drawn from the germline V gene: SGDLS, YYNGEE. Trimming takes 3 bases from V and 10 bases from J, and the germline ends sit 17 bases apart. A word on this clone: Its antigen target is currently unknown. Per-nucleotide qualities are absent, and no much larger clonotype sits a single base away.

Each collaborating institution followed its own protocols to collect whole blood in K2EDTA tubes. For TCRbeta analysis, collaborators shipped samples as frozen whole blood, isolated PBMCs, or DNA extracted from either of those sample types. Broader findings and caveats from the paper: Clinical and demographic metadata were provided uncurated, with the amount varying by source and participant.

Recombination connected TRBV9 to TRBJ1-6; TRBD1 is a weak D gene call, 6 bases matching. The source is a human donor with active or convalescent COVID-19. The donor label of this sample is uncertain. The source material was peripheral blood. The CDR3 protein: CASSEQEGGVSPLHF. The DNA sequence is TGTGCCAGCAGCGAACAGGAGGGGGGGGTGTCACCCCTCCACTTT.